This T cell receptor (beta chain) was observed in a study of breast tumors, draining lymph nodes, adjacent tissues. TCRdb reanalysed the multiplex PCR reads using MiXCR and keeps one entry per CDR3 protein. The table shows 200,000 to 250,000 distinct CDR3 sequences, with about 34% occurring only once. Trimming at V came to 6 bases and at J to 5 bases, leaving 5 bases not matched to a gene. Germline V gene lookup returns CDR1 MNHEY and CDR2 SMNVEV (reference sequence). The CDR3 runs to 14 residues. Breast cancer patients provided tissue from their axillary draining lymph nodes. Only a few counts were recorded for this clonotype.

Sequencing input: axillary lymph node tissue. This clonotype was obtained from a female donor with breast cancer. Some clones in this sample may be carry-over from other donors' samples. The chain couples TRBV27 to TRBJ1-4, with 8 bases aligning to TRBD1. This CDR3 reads CASRRGTGNEKLFF. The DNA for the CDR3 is TGTGCCAGCAGACGCGGGACAGGCAATGAAAAACTGTTTTTT.